This is a list of T cell receptor beta chains from one sample in a study of blood T cell repertoires in COVID-19. Only in-frame clones appear in the TCRdb table, and some are missing; sequencing was by immunoSEQ multiplex PCR. The sample lists almost 500,000 clones, approximately 90% occurring once. The sample was PBMCs or T cells enriched from blood (not recorded which). The receptors shown here come from a woman aged 55-69 years who had recovered from COVID-19. Each CDR3 is given with its conserved first and last residue. Each record gives: D gene, J gene, clone size, V gene, CDR3 protein, CDR3 DNA. A D gene is named only where the DNA matches it firmly. Size values are once, few and many counts, or a class for expanded clones, and some rows have none.

- | TRBJ1-2 | - | TRBV2 | CASRGDSNYGYTF | TGTGCCAGCAGAGGAGACAGTAACTATGGCTACACCTTC
TRBD2 | TRBJ2-7 | - | TRBV28 | CASSSAGTSGYEQYF | TGTGCCAGCAGCTCAGCCGGGACTAGCGGCTACGAGCAGTACTTC
- | TRBJ2-5 | - | TRBV4-1 | CASSQRVRETQYF | TGCGCCAGCAGCCAGAGGGTTAGGGAGACCCAGTACTTC
TRBD2 | TRBJ2-3 | - | TRBV10-3 | CAIRSGLAGGRDTQYF | TGTGCCATCAGATCCGGACTAGCGGGGGGGCGGGATACGCAGTATTTT
- | TRBJ2-5 | - | TRBV28 | CASRRTAKGETQYF | TGTGCCAGCAGGCGGACAGCCAAAGGAGAGACCCAGTACTTC
TRBD1 | TRBJ1-4 | - | TRBV6-5 | CASRETGGIEKLFF | TGTGCCAGCAGGGAGACAGGGGGTATTGAAAAACTGTTTTTT
- | TRBJ1-1 | - | TRBV29-1 | CSVVELGHQNTEAFF | TGCAGCGTTGTTGAACTGGGACACCAGAACACTGAAGCTTTCTTT
TRBD1 | TRBJ1-6 | few | TRBV3-1/TRBV3-2 | CASSQIGGQGNSPLHF | TGTGCCAGCAGCCAAATTGGGGGACAGGGTAATTCACCCCTCCACTTT
TRBD1 | TRBJ1-2 | - | TRBV6-1 | CASSESGGGDYGYTF | TGTGCCAGCAGTGAATCAGGGGGCGGCGACTATGGCTACACCTTC
- | TRBJ1-3 | - | TRBV29-1 | CSVERGTGNTIYF | TGCAGCGTTGAACGAGGGACTGGAAACACCATATATTTT
TRBD1 | TRBJ1-1 | - | TRBV29-1 | CSVSRPSYRGRANEAFF | TGCAGCGTCTCCCGCCCCTCTTACAGGGGACGTGCGAACGAAGCTTTCTTT
- | TRBJ1-1 | - | TRBV4-2 | CASSQDGGMNTEAFF | TGTGCCAGCAGCCAAGATGGGGGGATGAACACTGAAGCTTTCTTT
- | TRBJ2-1 | - | TRBV5-1 | CASSLPGTEQFF | TGCGCCAGCAGCTTACCCGGGACAGAGCAGTTCTTC
- | TRBJ2-1 | once | TRBV6-5 | CASFRTRGSIEQFF | TGTGCCAGTTTTAGGACTCGAGGGTCGATTGAGCAGTTCTTC
- | TRBJ1-4 | - | TRBV6-5 | CASSYSQLPPEKLFF | TGTGCCAGCAGTTACTCCCAGTTACCCCCGGAAAAACTGTTTTTT
TRBD2 | TRBJ2-7 | - | TRBV19 | CASSIDGIAGTYEQYF | TGTGCCAGTAGTATAGATGGGATAGCGGGAACCTACGAGCAGTACTTC